The 4 T cell receptor beta chains below were found in one sample sequenced in a study of Graves' ophthalmopathy and Graves' hyperthyroidism. Amplification of the TCR beta CDR3 regions used RNA transcripts (as template). Amplification began with first-round RT-PCR using HTBI primers, then second-round multiplex PCR was performed. A single record per CDR3 protein comes from TCRdb applying MiXCR to the multiplex PCR reads. Of about 400,000 distinct CDR3 sequences listed, 18% are singletons. Sequencing was carried out using peripheral blood. These receptors were collected from a woman between 18 and 30 years old with Graves' ophthalmopathy.

This clonotype was seen repeatedly, ten times or more. The V call is TRBV20-1, the J call TRBJ2-7; D possibly matches TRBD1 or TRBD2 (7 bases each). CDR1 DFQATT and CDR2 SNEGSKA come from the germline V gene (reference sequence). Trimming pared 4 bases from V and 3 bases from J, leaving 19 bases between. This CDR3 spans 15 amino acids. CDR3 DNA sequence: TGCAGTGCTACGCTCTTGGGAGGGGGCGGCTACGAGCAGTACTTC. This encodes CSATLLGGGGYEQYF.

This clonotype was observed many times. This chain uses TRBV27 with TRBJ1-5; D unclear. The CDR3 extends over 14 amino acids. Germline CDR1 and CDR2: MNHEY and SMNVEV (reference sequence). V was trimmed by 4 bases and J by 2 bases, leaving 9 bases between them. DNA of the CDR3: TGTGCCAGCAGTTCGGTGAAGGGCAATCAGCCCCAGCATTTT. Its translation is CASSSVKGNQPQHF.

Many counts were recorded for this clonotype. The V gene is TRBV2, the J gene TRBJ1-1, with D hard to call. This CDR3 comprises 13 residues. The V end lost 1 base, the J end lost 3 bases, and 6 bases lay between the germline ends. The germline V gene has CDR1 SNHLY and CDR2 FYNNEI. CDR3 sequence (DNA): TGTGCCAGCAGTGAAGACAGTCACACTGAAGCTTTCTTT. Amino acids: CASSEDSHTEAFF.

This clonotype was seen at least ten times. The gene calls are TRBV11-2 and TRBJ1-3, with D unresolved. V lost 6 bases to trimming and J lost 0 bases, with 9 bases between them. CDR3 length: 14 amino acids. Germline assignment: CDR1 SGHAT and CDR2 FQNNGV. CDR3: CASRAPVSGNTIYF. CDR3 nucleotides: TGTGCCAGCAGGGCGCCGGTCTCTGGAAACACCATATATTTT.